The subject of this entry is one TCR beta chain. This sample was included in a study of blood T cell repertoires in COVID-19. In the study's own analysis: Amplification with reference gene primers provided the estimates of nucleated cell counts. Method: immunoSEQ multiplex PCR; TCRdb's copy keeps in-frame clones and lacks some. V and J calls plus clone size are reproduced from that table; the DNA served to infer D and trimming. Among under 200,000 clones listed, 84% were seen once. CDR3 length equals 16 residues. This chain links TRBV21-1 with TRBJ2-6; TRBD2, as called in the table, went unchecked against the DNA. TRBV21-1 is a pseudogene segment. Sequencing was carried out using PBMCs or T cells enriched from blood (not recorded which). The clonotype was recovered from a woman aged 50 to 60 who had recovered from COVID-19. Written as DNA, the CDR3 is TGTGCCAGCAGCAAAGTTTGGAGCTCTGGGGCCAACGTCCTGACTTTC. It is translated as CASSKVWSSGANVLTF.